This TCR beta chain was documented in a study of OX40 agonist ivuxolimab in advanced cancers. Turning to the study itself: Patients took ivuxolimab, an agonistic anti-OX40 (CD134) antibody. Three patients showed partial responses: one hepatocellular carcinoma and two cutaneous melanoma cases. Study-wide results and limits: In the 0.1-3.0 mg/kg groups, partial responders showed among the lowest expansion.

Details on this clone: Its antigen is as yet unknown.

TCRdb's table, derived via immunoSEQ multiplex PCR, lists solely in-frame clones and lacks some. The table has tens of thousands of clones, more than 75% seen once. The CDR3 spans 12 residues. The ends lost 5 bases at V and 6 bases at J; junction bases unmatched: 7. The V gene's germline CDR1 is SQVTM and CDR2 ANQGSEA. Individuals having autoimmune disease history or systemic immunosuppression were not enrolled. The rearrangement links TRBV29-1 to TRBJ2-7, with 7 positions matching TRBD2. The sequencing used CD4+ or CD8+ T cells sorted from blood, collected in a trial of the OX40 agonist ivuxolimab. This clonotype was sampled from an adult with an advanced solid tumor such as melanoma, head and neck, liver or kidney cancer. The CDR3 spells CSVKAGVSEQYF. The CDR3 region has the DNA TGCAGCGTTAAGGCGGGAGTTTCCGAGCAGTACTTC.